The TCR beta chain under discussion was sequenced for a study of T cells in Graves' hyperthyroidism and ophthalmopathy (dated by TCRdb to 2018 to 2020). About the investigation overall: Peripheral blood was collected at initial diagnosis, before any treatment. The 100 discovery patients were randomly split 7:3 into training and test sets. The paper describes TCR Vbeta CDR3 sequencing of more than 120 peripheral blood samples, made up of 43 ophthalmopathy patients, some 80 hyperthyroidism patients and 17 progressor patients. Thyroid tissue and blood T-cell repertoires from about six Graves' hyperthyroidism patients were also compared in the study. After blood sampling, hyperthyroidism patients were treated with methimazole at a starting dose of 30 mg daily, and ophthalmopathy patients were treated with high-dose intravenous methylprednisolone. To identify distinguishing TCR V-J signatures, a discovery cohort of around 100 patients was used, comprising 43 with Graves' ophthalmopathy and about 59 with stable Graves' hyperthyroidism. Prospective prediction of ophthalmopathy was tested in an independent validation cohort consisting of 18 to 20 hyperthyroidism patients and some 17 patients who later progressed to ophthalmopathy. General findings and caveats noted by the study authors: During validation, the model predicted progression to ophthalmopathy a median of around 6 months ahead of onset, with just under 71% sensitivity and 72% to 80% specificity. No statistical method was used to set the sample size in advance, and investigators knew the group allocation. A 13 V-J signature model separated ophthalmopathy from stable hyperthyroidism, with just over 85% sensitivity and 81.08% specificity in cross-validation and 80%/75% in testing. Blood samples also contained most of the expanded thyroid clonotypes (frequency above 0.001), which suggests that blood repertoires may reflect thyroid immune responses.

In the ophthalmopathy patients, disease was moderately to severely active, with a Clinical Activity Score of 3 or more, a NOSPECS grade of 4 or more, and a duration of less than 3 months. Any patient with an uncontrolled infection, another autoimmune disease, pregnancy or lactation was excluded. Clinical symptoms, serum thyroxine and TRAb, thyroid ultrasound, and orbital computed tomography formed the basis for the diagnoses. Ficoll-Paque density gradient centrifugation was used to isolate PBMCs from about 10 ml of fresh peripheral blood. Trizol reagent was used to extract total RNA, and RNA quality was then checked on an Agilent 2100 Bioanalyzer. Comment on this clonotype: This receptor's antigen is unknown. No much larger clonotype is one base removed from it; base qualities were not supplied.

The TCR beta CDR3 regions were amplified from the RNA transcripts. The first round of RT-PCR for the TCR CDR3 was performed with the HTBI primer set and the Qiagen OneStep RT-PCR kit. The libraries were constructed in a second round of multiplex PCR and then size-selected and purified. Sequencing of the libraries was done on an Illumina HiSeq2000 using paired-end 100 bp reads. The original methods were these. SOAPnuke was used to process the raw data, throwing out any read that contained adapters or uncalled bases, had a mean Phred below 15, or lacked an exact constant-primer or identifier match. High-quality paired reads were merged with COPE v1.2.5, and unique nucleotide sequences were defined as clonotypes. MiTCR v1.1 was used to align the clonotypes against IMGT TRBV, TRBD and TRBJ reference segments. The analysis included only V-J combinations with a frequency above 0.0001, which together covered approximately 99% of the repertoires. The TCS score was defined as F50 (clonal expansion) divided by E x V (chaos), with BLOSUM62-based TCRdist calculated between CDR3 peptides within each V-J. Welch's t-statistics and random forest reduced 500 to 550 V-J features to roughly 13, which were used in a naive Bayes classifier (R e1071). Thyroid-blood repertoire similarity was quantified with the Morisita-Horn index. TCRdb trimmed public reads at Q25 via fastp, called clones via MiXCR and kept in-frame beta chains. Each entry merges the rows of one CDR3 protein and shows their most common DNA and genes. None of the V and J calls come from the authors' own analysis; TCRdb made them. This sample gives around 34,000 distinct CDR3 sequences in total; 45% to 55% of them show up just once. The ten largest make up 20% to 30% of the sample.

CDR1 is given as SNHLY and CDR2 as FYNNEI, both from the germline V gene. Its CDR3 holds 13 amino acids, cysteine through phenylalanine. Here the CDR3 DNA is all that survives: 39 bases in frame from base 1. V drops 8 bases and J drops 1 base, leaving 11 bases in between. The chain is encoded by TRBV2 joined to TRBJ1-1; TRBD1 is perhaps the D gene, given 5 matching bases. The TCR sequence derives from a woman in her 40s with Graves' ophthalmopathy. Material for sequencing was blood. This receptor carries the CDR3 CASRRAGNTEAFF. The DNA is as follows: TGTGCCAGCCGCAGGGCAGGGAACACTGAAGCTTTCTTT.